These 26 T cell receptor beta chains originate from one sample sequenced in a study of regulatory T cells in long-lasting Graves disease. Time point given: newly diagnosed GD, antithyroid drugs for less than 3 months. Researchers made the TCR library from RNA that was extracted from PBMCs. Building the TCR beta libraries relied on iRepertoire HTBI primers, and CDR3 regions underwent Arm-PCR. TCRdb passed the multiplex PCR reads through MiXCR, listing each CDR3 protein once. The sample records some 250,000 distinct CDR3 sequences, about 18% being singletons. The same sample was also studied in work on T cells in Graves' hyperthyroidism and ophthalmopathy.

The sequences come from peripheral blood mononuclear cells (PBMCs), collected at new diagnosis, from a patient treated with antithyroid drugs. The receptors were gathered from a woman in her 30s with Graves disease.

Worth noting for this clonotype: This could be a read error, since a much larger clone is one nucleotide away. This chain joins TRBV15 and TRBJ2-3; TRBD1 matches 8 bases. With the DNA end fitting TRBJ2-1 better, the J assignment may be wrong. From germline, CDR1 is LNHNV and CDR2 YYDKDF (reference sequence). The CDR3 sequence is 14 residues long. The DNA for the CDR3 is TGTGCCACCAGCGCAAGGGACAGGCTCGGCGAGCAGTTCTTC. It is translated as CATSARDRLGEQFF.

This chain connects TRBV10-2 to TRBJ1-4, with D maybe TRBD1 (5 bases). The germline V gene encodes CDR1 WSHSY and CDR2 SAAADI. The V gene lost 5 bases and the J gene lost 8 bases, with 15 bases spanning the gap. The CDR3 runs to 14 residues. CDR3 DNA sequence: TGCGCCAGCAGTCCGGGGGTGGGCGTCGAAAAACTGTTTTTT. This gives the protein CASSPGVGVEKLFF.

This clonotype was counted many times. The CDR3 region is CASSLGTGGVDTEAFF. CDR3 bases: TGCGCCAGCAGCTTGGGGACAGGGGGCGTTGACACTGAAGCTTTCTTT. V usage is TRBV5-1 and J usage is TRBJ1-1; 11 bases match TRBD1. Germline trimming cut 0 bases from V and 3 bases from J; bases unmatched to any gene: 4. CDR3 length: 16 amino acids. Germline assignment: CDR1 SGHRS and CDR2 YFSETQ.

This clonotype has only a few counts. The V call is TRBV19, the J call TRBJ1-3; the D is unclear. Trimming took 8 bases from V and 0 from J, leaving 11 bases between them. Germline CDR1 reads LNHDA; CDR2 reads SQIVND (reference sequence). CDR3 length: 14 residues. CDR3 region: CASQEGTSGNTIYF. In nucleotides, the CDR3 is TGTGCCAGTCAGGAAGGCACCTCTGGAAACACCATATATTTT. Looking up the rest from reference TRBV19 and TRBJ1-3 gives the full variable domain: DGGITQSPKYLFRKEGQNVTLSCEQNLNHDAMYWYRQDPGQGLRLIYYSQIVNDFQKGDIAEGYSVSREKKESFPLTVTSAQKNPTAFYLCASQEGTSGNTIYFGEGSWLTVV.

This clonotype was picked up many times. This sequence joins TRBV18 and TRBJ2-5; D call uncertain. Trimming left V 3 bases short and J 4 bases short, with 3 bases between. Germline V CDR1 and CDR2: KGHSH, LQKENI. The CDR3 loop spans 11 amino acids. This chain's CDR3 is CASSPGETQYF. The CDR3, as DNA: TGTGCCAGCTCACCGGGAGAGACCCAGTACTTC.

The V gene is TRBV12-3 or TRBV12-4, the J gene TRBJ2-1, with 7 bases fitting TRBD2. The end of the DNA aligns better with TRBJ2-5, so the J call may be wrong. There are 15 residues in the CDR3. The CDR3, as DNA: TGTGCCAGCAGTCCGTGGGTGGGAGGGAACAAGACCCAGTACTTC. Amino acid sequence: CASSPWVGGNKTQYF.

The chain recombines TRBV7-6 with TRBJ2-2; 15 bases match TRBD2. The CDR3 consists of 20 residues. V trimming: 2 bases; J trimming: 5 bases; junction bases outside the gene matches: 12. The germline CDR1 and CDR2 sequences are SGHVS and FNYEAQ. The CDR3 sequence: CASSLPTFGLAGGLTGELFF. CDR3 in DNA: TGTGCCAGCAGCTTACCAACATTTGGACTAGCGGGGGGGCTTACCGGGGAGCTGTTTTTT.

This clonotype showed up many times. V gene TRBV7-8 combines with J gene TRBJ1-4; D unclear. Germline V lookup: CDR1 SGHVS, CDR2 FQNEAQ. This CDR3 contains 15 residues. V lost 1 base and J lost 8, with 14 bases in between. CDR3 in amino acids: CASSLGVGTQEKLFF. The CDR3 DNA reads TGTGCCAGCAGCTTAGGTGTGGGAACCCAAGAAAAACTGTTTTTT.

This clonotype appeared many times. The V call is TRBV29-1, the J call TRBJ1-2; no firm D call. CDR1 and CDR2 (germline): SQVTM, ANQGSEA. There are 14 residues in the CDR3. V lost 4 bases, J lost 0 bases, and 12 bases lay in between. This CDR3 is CSVGVGRANYGYTF. The CDR3, as DNA: TGCAGCGTTGGGGTGGGCAGAGCTAACTATGGCTACACCTTC.

Comment on this clonotype: This may stem from a read error, because a much larger clone lies one nucleotide away. The chain employs TRBV6-5 and TRBJ1-5; the D is unclear. The CDR3 consists of 13 residues. Germline CDR1 and CDR2: MNHEY and SVGAGI. DNA of the CDR3: TGTGCCAACAGTTACTCCCGGAATCAGCCCCAGCATTTT. Its translation: CANSYSRNQPQHF.

This clonotype was seen many times. This chain uses TRBV5-1 with TRBJ2-1; TRBD1 is a possible D gene (5 bases). CDR3 length: 15 residues. Germline CDR1 and CDR2: SGHRS and YFSETQ. Trimming cost V 0 bases and J 5 bases, with 12 bases left between them. Here the CDR3 DNA reads TGCGCCAGCAGCTTGGTTGCAGGGAACCACAATGAGCAGTTCTTC. It encodes CASSLVAGNHNEQFF.

This clonotype was recorded many times. V and J are TRBV19 and TRBJ1-1, with no clear D. Trimming pared 9 bases from V and 4 bases from J, leaving 12 bases between. CDR1 and CDR2 (germline): LNHDA, SQIVND (reference sequence). The CDR3 contains 12 residues. The CDR3 here is CASFAPGTEAFF. The CDR3 DNA reads as TGTGCCAGCTTTGCCCCCGGCACTGAAGCTTTCTTT.

The rearrangement uses TRBV6-1 and TRBJ2-2, with D unclear. There are 15 residues in the CDR3. Germline CDR1 is MNHNS and CDR2 is SASEGT. The V and J ends lost 3 bases and 6 bases respectively, with 14 bases between them. The CDR3 loop is CASSELDPVSGELFF. The CDR3 DNA sequence: TGTGCCAGCAGTGAGCTAGATCCCGTCTCCGGGGAGCTGTTTTTT.

As to this clonotype: This may stem from a read error, because a much larger clone lies one nucleotide away. V gene TRBV10-1 combines with J gene TRBJ1-2; D is perhaps TRBD1 (5 bases). V shed 5 bases and J shed 8 bases, with 18 bases lying between them. Germline V lookup: CDR1 WNHNN, CDR2 SYGVQD (reference sequence). The CDR3 covers 14 residues. CDR3 coding DNA: TGCGCCAGCAGTATCTGTCAGGGTTTTCTCGGCTACACCTTC. As protein: CASSICQGFLGYTF.

This clonotype showed up many times. The chain carries TRBV11-2 and TRBJ2-5; TRBD2 aligns across 10 bases. This CDR3 is built from 17 residues. Germline assignment: CDR1 SGHAT and CDR2 FQNNGV. V lost 4 bases to trimming and J lost 1 base; unmatched junction nucleotides: 9. This CDR3 is CASSSRISSGGQETQYF. CDR3 in DNA: TGTGCCAGCAGCTCAAGAATATCTAGCGGGGGCCAAGAGACCCAGTACTTC.

This chain uses TRBV19 with TRBJ1-2; the D is unclear. Germline V gene sequence: CDR1 LNHDA, CDR2 SQIVND (reference sequence). With 3 bases removed from V and 2 bases from J, the gap between germline ends came to 13 bases. This CDR3 region has 15 residues. The CDR3 region is CASSISLGQNYGYTF. In nucleotides, the CDR3 is TGTGCCAGTAGTATTTCCCTCGGGCAGAACTATGGCTACACCTTC. The full variable domain, completed using reference TRBV19 and TRBJ1-2, is DGGITQSPKYLFRKEGQNVTLSCEQNLNHDAMYWYRQDPGQGLRLIYYSQIVNDFQKGDIAEGYSVSREKKESFPLTVTSAQKNPTAFYLCASSISLGQNYGYTFGSGTRLTVV.

There are many counts of this clonotype. V and J are TRBV7-9 and TRBJ2-6; D is unclear. Trimming pared 1 base from V and 0 bases from J, leaving 10 bases between. The CDR3 loop spans 17 amino acids. The germline gives CDR1 SEHNR, CDR2 FQNEAQ (reference sequence). The CDR3 coding sequence is TGTGCCAGCAGCTTAGTCGGGTCGGCCTCTGGGGCCAACGTCCTGACTTTC. Residues: CASSLVGSASGANVLTF.

There are a few counts of this clonotype. This sequence may be a read error, since a much larger clone differs from it by one base. This chain uses TRBV7-2 with TRBJ2-5, with 7 positions matching TRBD1. The V gene's germline CDR1 is SGHTA and CDR2 FQGNSA. The CDR3 consists of 14 residues. In DNA, the CDR3 is TGTGCCAGCAGCTTGACAGGGTCTCAAGAGACCCGGTACTTC. It specifies CASSLTGSQETRYF.

This clonotype was recorded many times. This chain uses TRBV5-1 with TRBJ2-2; D is unresolved. The V gene's germline CDR1 is SGHRS and CDR2 YFSETQ. V lost 0 bases, J lost 5 bases, and 8 bases lay in between. There are 14 residues in the CDR3. The CDR3 nucleotides are TGCGCCAGCAGCTTGGCCGGGCAGACCGGGGAGCTGTTTTTT. It encodes CASSLAGQTGELFF.

This clonotype was picked up many times. V and J are TRBV6-5 and TRBJ2-7; no clear D. The CDR3 runs to 15 residues. Germline loops: CDR1 MNHEY, CDR2 SVGAGI. Between the trimmed V and J ends, which lost 2 bases and 0 bases, there was a span of 11 bases. The CDR3 region is CASSYQIYSSYEQYF. CDR3 nucleotides: TGTGCCAGCAGTTACCAGATCTATAGCTCCTACGAGCAGTACTTC.

This clonotype appeared many times. The rearrangement joins TRBV18 to TRBJ1-1; D gene unclear. The ends were cut back, 2 bases at V and 2 bases at J, with 18 bases in the middle. CDR1 is KGHSH, CDR2 LQKENI, per germline. The CDR3 runs 17 residues. This chain's CDR3 is CASSPDGRPVVNTEAFF. For the CDR3, the DNA is TGTGCCAGCTCACCAGACGGGCGTCCCGTCGTAAACACTGAAGCTTTCTTT.

At least ten counts were recorded for this clonotype. The chain recombines TRBV11-1 with TRBJ2-1; unclear D gene. There are 15 residues in the CDR3. Trimming took 5 bases from V and 3 from J, leaving 14 bases between them. Germline CDR1 is SGHAT and CDR2 is FQDESV (reference sequence). Here the CDR3 reads CASSLRLGNYNEQFF. DNA of the CDR3: TGTGCCAGCAGCCTCCGCCTAGGGAACTACAATGAGCAGTTCTTC.

The chain couples TRBV11-2 to TRBJ2-1; D ambiguous. Deletions cut 1 base from V and 10 bases from J, with 5 bases between. There are 11 residues in the CDR3. Germline CDR1 SGHAT, CDR2 FQNNGV. CDR3 loop: CASSLVLEQFF. The CDR3 DNA reads TGTGCCAGCAGCTTAGTGTTGGAGCAGTTCTTC. Combining the CDR3 with reference TRBV11-2 and TRBJ2-1 gives the whole variable domain EAGVAQSPRYKIIEKRQSVAFWCNPISGHATLYWYQQILGQGPKLLIQFQNNGVVDDSQLPKDRFSAERLKGVDSTLKIQPAKLEDSAVYLCASSLVLEQFFGPGTRLTVL.

The chain carries TRBV11-2 and TRBJ1-2; tentative D call: TRBD1 (5 bases). V lost 5 bases and J lost 4, with 11 bases in between. CDR1 and CDR2 from the germline V gene are SGHAT and FQNNGV. The CDR3 covers 13 residues. CDR3 nucleotide sequence: TGTGCCAGCAGCACGGGGACGGGCTATGGCTACACCTTC. Its protein is CASSTGTGYGYTF.

This clonotype was recorded many times. The rearrangement joins TRBV6-1 to TRBJ1-2, with TRBD1 matching over 12 bases. With V trimmed by 4 bases and J by 9 bases, 9 bases remained unmatched. Germline V gene sequence: CDR1 MNHNS, CDR2 SASEGT. The CDR3 length is 15 residues. CDR3 amino acids: CASSGWDRGRVSYTF. Here the CDR3 DNA reads TGTGCCAGCAGTGGGTGGGACAGGGGGCGCGTCAGCTACACCTTC.

This clonotype was seen repeatedly, ten times or more. The chain links TRBV10-3 to TRBJ1-2, with 8 bases matching TRBD1. The V and J ends lost 6 bases and 8 bases, in that order; junction bases with no gene match: 11. The CDR3 has 14 amino acids. Germline V gives CDR1 ENHRY, CDR2 SYGVKD. In DNA form, the CDR3 reads TGTGCCATCAGCGACCAAGGACAGGGAGACGGCTACACCTTC. Protein sequence: CAISDQGQGDGYTF.